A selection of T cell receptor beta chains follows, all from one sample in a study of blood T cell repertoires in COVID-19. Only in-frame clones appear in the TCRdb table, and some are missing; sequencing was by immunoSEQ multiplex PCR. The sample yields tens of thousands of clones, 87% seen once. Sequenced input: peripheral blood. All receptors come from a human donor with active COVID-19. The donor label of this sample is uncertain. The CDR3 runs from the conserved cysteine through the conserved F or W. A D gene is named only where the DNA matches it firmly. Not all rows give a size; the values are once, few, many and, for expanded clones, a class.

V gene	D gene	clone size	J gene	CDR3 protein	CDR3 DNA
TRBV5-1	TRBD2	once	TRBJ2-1	CASSLQAGRNEQFF	TGCGCCAGCAGCTTGCAAGCGGGGAGGAATGAGCAGTTCTTC
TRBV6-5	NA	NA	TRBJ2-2	CASRRGFLLAGELFF	TGTGCCAGCAGGCGAGGTTTCCTACTAGCCGGGGAGCTGTTTTTT
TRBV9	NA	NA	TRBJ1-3	CASSVAVGNTIYF	TGTGCCAGCAGCGTAGCTGTGGGCAACACCATATATTTT
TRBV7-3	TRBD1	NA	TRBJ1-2	CASSLWPGQGYGYTF	TGTGCCAGCAGCTTATGGCCGGGACAGGGCTATGGCTACACCTTC
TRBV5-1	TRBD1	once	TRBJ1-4	CASSVGTGRDEKLFF	TGCGCCAGCAGCGTCGGGACAGGGCGGGATGAAAAACTGTTTTTT
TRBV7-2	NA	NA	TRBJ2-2	CASSLDQNTGELFF	TGTGCCAGCAGCTTAGATCAGAACACCGGGGAGCTGTTTTTT
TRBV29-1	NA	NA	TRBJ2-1	CSVSRSGEQFF	TGCAGCGTTTCAAGAAGCGGCGAGCAGTTCTTC
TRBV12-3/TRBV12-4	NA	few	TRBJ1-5	CASSAEFNQPQHF	TGTGCCAGCAGTGCGGAGTTCAATCAGCCCCAGCATTTT
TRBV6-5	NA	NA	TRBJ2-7	CASSYSSRAPYEQYF	TGTGCCAGCAGTTACTCGAGCAGGGCTCCCTACGAGCAGTACTTC
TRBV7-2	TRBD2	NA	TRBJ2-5	CASSLNSGGKETQYF	TGTGCCAGCAGCTTAAATAGCGGGGGCAAGGAGACCCAGTACTTC
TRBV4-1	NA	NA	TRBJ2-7	CASSLQAGLKGGMKKQYF	TGCGCCAGCAGTTTACAGGCCGGCCTAAAAGGGGGTATGAAAAAGCAGTACTTC
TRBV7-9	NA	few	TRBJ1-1	CASSLARGTEAFF	TGTGCCAGCAGCTTAGCAAGGGGGACTGAAGCTTTCTTT
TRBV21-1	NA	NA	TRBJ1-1	CASSKSIEEPNTEAFF	TGTGCCAGCAGCAAATCTATCGAAGAACCGAACACTGAAGCTTTCTTT
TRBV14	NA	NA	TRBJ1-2	CASSQDKGGVSYGYTF	TGTGCCAGCAGCCAAGATAAAGGGGGGGTGAGCTATGGCTACACCTTC
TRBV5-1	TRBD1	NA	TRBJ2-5	CASSHRDRGRWETQYF	TGCGCCAGCAGCCACCGGGACAGGGGGCGCTGGGAGACCCAGTACTTC
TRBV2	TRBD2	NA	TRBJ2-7	CASTPGLAAYEQYF	TGTGCCAGCACCCCGGGACTAGCGGCCTACGAGCAGTACTTC
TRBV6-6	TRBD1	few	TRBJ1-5	CASSLDRVGQPQHF	TGTGCCAGCAGCCTCGACAGGGTGGGTCAGCCCCAGCATTTT
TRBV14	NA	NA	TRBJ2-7	CASSQVRAYEQYF	TGTGCCAGCAGCCAAGTGCGGGCCTACGAGCAGTACTTC
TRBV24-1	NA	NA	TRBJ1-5	CATSDARGPGPQHF	TGTGCCACCAGTGATGCCAGGGGCCCTGGGCCCCAGCATTTT
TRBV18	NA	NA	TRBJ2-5	CASSQQGAETQYF	TGTGCCAGCTCACAACAGGGTGCTGAGACCCAGTACTTC
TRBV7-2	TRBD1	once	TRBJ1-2	CASSSGQENGYTF	TGTGCCAGCAGCTCGGGACAGGAGAATGGCTACACCTTC
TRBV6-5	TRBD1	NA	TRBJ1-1	CARPGGLATEAFF	TGTGCCAGACCAGGGGGCTTAGCTACTGAAGCTTTCTTT
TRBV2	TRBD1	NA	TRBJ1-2	CASTDGQGGSYGYTF	TGTGCCAGCACCGACGGACAGGGGGGTTCGTATGGCTACACCTTC
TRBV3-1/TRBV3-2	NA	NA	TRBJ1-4	CASSQEDEERRNEKLFF	TGTGCCAGCAGCCAAGAAGATGAGGAGCGGCGTAATGAAAAACTGTTTTTT
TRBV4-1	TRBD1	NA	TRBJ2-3	CASSQVGGQDTQYF	TGCGCCAGCAGCCAAGTAGGGGGCCAGGATACGCAGTATTTT
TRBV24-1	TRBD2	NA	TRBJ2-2	CATSTSGGVGGKELFF	TGTGCCACCAGCACCTCGGGGGGGGTGGGGGGCAAGGAGCTGTTTTTT
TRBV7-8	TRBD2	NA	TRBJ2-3	CASSPGLVRYF	TGTGCCAGCAGCCCGGGACTAGTCAGGTATTTT
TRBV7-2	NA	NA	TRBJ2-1	CASRLRGTSYNEQFF	TGTGCCAGCAGACTTAGGGGGACCTCCTACAATGAGCAGTTCTTC
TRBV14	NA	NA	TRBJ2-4	CASSQGGVRNIQYF	TGTGCCAGCAGCCAAGGAGGTGTCAGAAACATTCAGTACTTC
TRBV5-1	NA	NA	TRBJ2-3	CASRLGSASPITDTQYF	TGCGCCAGCAGGCTAGGCTCCGCTAGTCCAATCACAGATACGCAGTATTTT
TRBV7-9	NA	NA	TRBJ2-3	CASSHGGTDTQYF	TGTGCCAGCAGCCACGGGGGCACAGATACGCAGTATTTT
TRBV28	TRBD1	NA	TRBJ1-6	CASIRDRGSPLHF	TGTGCCAGCATCCGGGACAGGGGTTCACCCCTCCACTTT